This TCR beta chain emerged from a study of Ad26.COV2.S vaccination and SARS-CoV-2 variants. The study, taken as a whole, reports: Participants in the vaccine arm had higher spike-specific TCR breadth; placebo recipients had lower.

For this clone: The antigen is unknown.

The ends were cut back, 2 bases at V and 11 bases at J, with 13 bases in the middle. The length of the CDR3 is 14 residues. The germline V gene has CDR1 MNHEY and CDR2 SMNVEV (reference sequence). Treatment given: some 20 received Ad26.COV2.S at low or high dose, single or two shots; about 5 received placebo; per-sample allocation not given. Sampling was performed 63 days after the first vaccine or placebo injection. The repertoire was sequenced with immunoSEQ multiplex PCR; TCRdb's copy has only in-frame clones and lacks some. Among approximately 460,000 clones listed, 80% to 90% were seen once. V gene TRBV27 combines with J gene TRBJ1-6, with D possibly being TRBD1 (5 bases). The clonotype was recovered from a person aged 18 to 59 who received the Ad26.COV2.S COVID-19 vaccine or a placebo. The starting material was peripheral blood, obtained in a trial of Ad26.COV2.S vaccine versus placebo. The CDR3 spells CASSLMSGNTPLHF. As DNA, the CDR3 is TGTGCCAGCAGTTTAATGTCAGGGAACACACCCCTCCACTTT.